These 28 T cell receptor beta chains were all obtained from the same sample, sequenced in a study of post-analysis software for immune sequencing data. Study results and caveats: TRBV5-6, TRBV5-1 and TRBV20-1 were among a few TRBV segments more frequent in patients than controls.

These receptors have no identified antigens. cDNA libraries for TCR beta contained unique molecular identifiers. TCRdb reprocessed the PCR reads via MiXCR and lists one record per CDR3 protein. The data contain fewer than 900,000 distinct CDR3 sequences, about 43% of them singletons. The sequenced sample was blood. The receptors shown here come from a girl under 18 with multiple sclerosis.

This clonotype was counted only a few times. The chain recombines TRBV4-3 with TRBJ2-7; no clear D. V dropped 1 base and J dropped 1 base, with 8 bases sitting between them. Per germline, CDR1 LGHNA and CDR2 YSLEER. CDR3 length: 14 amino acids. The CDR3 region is CASSQGHGSYEQYF. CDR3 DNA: TGCGCCAGCAGCCAAGGACACGGTTCCTACGAGCAGTACTTC.

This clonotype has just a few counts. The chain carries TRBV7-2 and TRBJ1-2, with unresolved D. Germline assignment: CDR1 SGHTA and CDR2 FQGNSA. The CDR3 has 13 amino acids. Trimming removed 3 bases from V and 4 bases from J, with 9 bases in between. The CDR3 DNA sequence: TGTGCCAGCAGCTTTTCACAGAGCTATGGCTACACCTTC. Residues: CASSFSQSYGYTF.

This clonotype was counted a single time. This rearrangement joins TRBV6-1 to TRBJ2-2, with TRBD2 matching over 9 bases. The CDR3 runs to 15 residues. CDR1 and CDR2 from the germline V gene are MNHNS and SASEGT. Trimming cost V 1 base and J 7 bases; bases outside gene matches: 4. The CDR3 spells CASSEGLAALGELFF. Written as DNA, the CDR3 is TGTGCCAGCAGTGAAGGACTAGCGGCCCTCGGGGAGCTGTTTTTT.

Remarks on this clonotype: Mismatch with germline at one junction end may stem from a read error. The CDR3 spells CASTRDTLSYSEQFF. The CDR3 DNA reads as TGTGCCAGCACCCGGGACACCCTCTCCTACAGTGAGCAGTTCTTC. The V gene is TRBV6-6, the J gene TRBJ2-1; D may be TRBD1 (6 bases). CDR3 length: 15 residues. Germline V gives CDR1 MNHNY, CDR2 SVGAGI (reference sequence).

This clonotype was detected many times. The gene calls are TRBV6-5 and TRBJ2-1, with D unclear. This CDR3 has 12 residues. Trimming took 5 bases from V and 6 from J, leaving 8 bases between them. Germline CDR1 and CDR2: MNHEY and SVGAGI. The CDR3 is CASSPHPNEQFF. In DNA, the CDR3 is TGTGCCAGCAGTCCCCACCCCAATGAGCAGTTCTTC.

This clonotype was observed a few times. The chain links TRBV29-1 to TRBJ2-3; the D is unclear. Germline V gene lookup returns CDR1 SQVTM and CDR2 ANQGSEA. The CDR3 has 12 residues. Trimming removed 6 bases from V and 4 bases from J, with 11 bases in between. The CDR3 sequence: CSVRERPDTQYF. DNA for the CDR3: TGCAGCGTCCGAGAGAGGCCAGATACGCAGTATTTT.

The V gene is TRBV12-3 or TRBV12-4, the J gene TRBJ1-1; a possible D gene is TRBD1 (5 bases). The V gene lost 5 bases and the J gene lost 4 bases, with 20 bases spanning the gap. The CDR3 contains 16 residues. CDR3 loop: CASSLVPHAGGTEAFF. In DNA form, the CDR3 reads TGTGCCAGCAGTCTTGTCCCACATGCTGGGGGCACTGAAGCTTTCTTT.

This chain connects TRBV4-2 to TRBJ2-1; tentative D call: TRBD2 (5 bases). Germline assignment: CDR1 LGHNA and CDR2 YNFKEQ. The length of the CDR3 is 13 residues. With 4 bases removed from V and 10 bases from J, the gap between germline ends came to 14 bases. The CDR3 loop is CASSPLTRKEQFF. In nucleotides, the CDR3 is TGTGCCAGCAGCCCCCTAACTAGGAAAGAGCAGTTCTTC.

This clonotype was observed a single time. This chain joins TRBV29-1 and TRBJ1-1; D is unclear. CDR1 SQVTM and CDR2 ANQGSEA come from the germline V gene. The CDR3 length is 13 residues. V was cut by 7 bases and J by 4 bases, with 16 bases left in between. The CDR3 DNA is TGCAGCGCTTGGGCCCTTCTCGGCACTGAAGCTTTCTTT. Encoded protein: CSAWALLGTEAFF.

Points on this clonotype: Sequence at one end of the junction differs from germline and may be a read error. The DNA for the CDR3 is TGTGCCGGCAGCCCAAATGGGGGGGCTAATGAAAAACTGTTTTTT. Amino acids: CAGSPNGGANEKLFF. The chain has TRBV6-5 and TRBJ1-4; TRBD1 might be the D (5 bases). The CDR3 length is 15 residues. Looked up from germline, CDR1 is MNHEY and CDR2 is SVGAGI.

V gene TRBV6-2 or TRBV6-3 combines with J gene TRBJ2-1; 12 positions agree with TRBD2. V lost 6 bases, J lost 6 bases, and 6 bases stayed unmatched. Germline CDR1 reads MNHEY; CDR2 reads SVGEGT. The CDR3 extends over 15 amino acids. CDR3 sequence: CASSALAGGVNEQFF. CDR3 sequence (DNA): TGTGCCAGCAGCGCGCTAGCGGGAGGGGTCAATGAGCAGTTCTTC.

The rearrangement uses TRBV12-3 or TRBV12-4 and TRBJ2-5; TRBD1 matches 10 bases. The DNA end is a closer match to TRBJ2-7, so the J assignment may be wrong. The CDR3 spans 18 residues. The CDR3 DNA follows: TGTGCCAGCAGCCAAGGCACCGGGACAGGGGCCTTGATGGACGAGCAGTACTTC. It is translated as CASSQGTGTGALMDEQYF.

The CDR3, as DNA: TGTGCCACCAGTGGATTAGGGTGGAATGAGCAGTTCTTC. Translation: CATSGLGWNEQFF. This rearrangement joins TRBV24-1 to TRBJ2-1; D is uncertain. CDR1 is KGHDR, CDR2 SFDVKD, per germline. V was trimmed by 5 bases and J by 7 bases, leaving 11 bases between them. The CDR3 covers 13 residues.

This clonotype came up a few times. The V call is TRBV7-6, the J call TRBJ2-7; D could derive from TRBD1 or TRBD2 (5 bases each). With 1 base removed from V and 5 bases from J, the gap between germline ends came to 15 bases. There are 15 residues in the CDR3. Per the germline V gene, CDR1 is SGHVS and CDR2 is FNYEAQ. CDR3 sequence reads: CASSLVEGSRNEQYF. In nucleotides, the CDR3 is TGTGCCAGCAGCTTAGTTGAGGGGAGTAGGAACGAGCAGTACTTC.

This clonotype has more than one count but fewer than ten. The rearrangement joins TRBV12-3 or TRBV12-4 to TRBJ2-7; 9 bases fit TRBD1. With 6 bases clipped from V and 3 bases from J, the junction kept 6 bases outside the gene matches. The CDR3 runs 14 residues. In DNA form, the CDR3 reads TGTGCCAGCAGAAGGACAGGGGACCGCTACGAGCAGTACTTC. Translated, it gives CASRRTGDRYEQYF.

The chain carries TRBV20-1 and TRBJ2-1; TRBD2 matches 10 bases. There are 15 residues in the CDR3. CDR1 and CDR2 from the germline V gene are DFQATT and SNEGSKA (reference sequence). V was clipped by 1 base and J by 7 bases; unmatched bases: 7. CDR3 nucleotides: TGCAGTGCTAGAGGTCTAGCGGGAGTGGGTAATGAGCAGTTCTTC. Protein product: CSARGLAGVGNEQFF.

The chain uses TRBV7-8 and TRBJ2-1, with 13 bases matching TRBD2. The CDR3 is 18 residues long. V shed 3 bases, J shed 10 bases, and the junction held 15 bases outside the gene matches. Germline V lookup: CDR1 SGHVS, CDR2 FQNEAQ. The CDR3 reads CASSLRLAGGGKTGEQFF. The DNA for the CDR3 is TGTGCCAGCAGCTTGAGACTAGCGGGAGGAGGGAAGACGGGCGAGCAGTTCTTC.

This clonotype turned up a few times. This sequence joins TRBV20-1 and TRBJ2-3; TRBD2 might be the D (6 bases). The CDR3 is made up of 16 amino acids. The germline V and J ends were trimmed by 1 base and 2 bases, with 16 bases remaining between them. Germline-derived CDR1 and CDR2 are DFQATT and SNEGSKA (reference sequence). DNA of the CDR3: TGCAGTGCTAGAGGGAAGCGGGCAGAGGACACAGATACGCAGTATTTT. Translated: CSARGKRAEDTDTQYF.

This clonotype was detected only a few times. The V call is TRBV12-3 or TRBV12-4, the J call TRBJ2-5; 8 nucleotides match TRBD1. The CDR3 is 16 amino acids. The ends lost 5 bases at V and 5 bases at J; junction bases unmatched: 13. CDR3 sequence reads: CASSPQQGVTWETQYF. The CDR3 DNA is TGTGCCAGCAGTCCACAACAGGGGGTGACGTGGGAGACCCAGTACTTC.

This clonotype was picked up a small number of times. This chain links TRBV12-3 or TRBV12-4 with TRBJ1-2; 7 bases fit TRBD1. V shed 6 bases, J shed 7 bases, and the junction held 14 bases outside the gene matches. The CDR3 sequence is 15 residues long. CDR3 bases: TGTGCCAGCAGGTCCCCGGGAGGGGGCCTTGGTGGCTACACCTTC. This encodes CASRSPGGGLGGYTF.

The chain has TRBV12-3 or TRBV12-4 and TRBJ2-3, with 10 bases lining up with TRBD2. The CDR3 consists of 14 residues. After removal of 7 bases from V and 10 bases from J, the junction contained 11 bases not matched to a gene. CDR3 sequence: CASNPGASGSAQYF. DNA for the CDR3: TGTGCCAGCAACCCTGGGGCTAGCGGGAGCGCGCAGTATTTT.

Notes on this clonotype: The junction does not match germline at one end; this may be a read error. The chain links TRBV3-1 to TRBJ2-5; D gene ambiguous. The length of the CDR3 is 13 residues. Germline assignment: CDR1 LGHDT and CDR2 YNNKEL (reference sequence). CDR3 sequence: CASSQESEETQYF. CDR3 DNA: TGCGCCAGCAGCCAAGAGAGCGAAGAGACCCAGTACTTC.

The chain's CDR3 is CASSSTLGVGGRMYEQYF. For the CDR3, the DNA is TGTGCCAGCAGCTCTACCCTAGGCGTTGGGGGCAGGATGTACGAGCAGTACTTC. This sequence joins TRBV7-2 and TRBJ2-4; the D gene is possibly TRBD1 (6 bases). The J call may be wrong; the DNA end is better matched by TRBJ2-7. The CDR3 spans 18 residues. Per the germline V gene, CDR1 is SGHTA and CDR2 is FQGNSA.

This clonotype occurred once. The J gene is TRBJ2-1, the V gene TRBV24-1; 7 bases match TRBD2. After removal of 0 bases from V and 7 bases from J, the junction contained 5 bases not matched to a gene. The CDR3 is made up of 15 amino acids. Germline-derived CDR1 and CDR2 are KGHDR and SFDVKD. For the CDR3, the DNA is TGTGCCACCAGTGATTTGTCGGGAGGAGGGAATGAGCAGTTCTTC. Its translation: CATSDLSGGGNEQFF.

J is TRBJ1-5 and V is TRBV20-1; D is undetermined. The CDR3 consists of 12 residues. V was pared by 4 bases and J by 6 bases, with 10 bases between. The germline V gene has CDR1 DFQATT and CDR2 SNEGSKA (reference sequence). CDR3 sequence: CSATGGSQPQHF. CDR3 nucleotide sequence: TGCAGTGCTACCGGCGGGAGTCAGCCCCAGCATTTT.

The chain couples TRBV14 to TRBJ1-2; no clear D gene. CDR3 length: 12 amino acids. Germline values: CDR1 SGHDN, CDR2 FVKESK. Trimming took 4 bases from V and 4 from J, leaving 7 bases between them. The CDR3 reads CASSPDPYGYTF. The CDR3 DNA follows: TGTGCCAGCAGCCCGGATCCCTATGGCTACACCTTC.

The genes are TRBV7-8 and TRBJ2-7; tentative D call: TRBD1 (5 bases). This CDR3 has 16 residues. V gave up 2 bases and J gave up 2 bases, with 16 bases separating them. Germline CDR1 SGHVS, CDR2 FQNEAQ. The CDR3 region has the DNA TGTGCCAGCAGCTTATATGTGGCAGGGCCCCCCTACGAGCAGTACTTC. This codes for CASSLYVAGPPYEQYF.

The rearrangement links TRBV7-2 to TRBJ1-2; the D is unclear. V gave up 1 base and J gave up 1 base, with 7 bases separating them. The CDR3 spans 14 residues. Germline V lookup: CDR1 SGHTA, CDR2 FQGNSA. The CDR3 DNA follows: TGTGCCAGCAGCTTAGACATTTTTAACTATGGCTACACCTTC. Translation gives CASSLDIFNYGYTF.